The 20 T cell receptor beta chains in this list originate from one sample, sequenced in a study of T cell responses to AZD1222 COVID-19 vaccine (dated by TCRdb to the early 2020s). The sample's time point, from its label and the paper: about 28 days (+/-7) after the second vaccine dose. Libraries came from the immunoSEQ multiplex PCR assay. Entries here come from immuneACCESS through TCRdb and include only in-frame sequences with V and J called. Some clones fail to appear in such tables; in the studies checked, an unresolved V gene covers under half of the shortfall, and the cause of the remainder is unknown. This sample lists tens of thousands of clones; around 80% were detected once. The leading ten clones occupy around 15% of the sample. Specimen: peripheral blood, collected 28 days after the second AZD1222 dose. These receptors were obtained from an adult who received the AZD1222 COVID-19 vaccine.

This rearrangement joins TRBV7-9 to TRBJ1-2, with a possible D match to TRBD1 (6 bases). The CDR3 is 14 residues long. V was cut by 5 bases and J by 8 bases, with 18 bases left in between. Germline CDR1 reads SEHNR; CDR2 reads FQNEAQ (reference sequence). The CDR3 region is CASSAPTTGWGYTF. CDR3 bases: TGTGCCAGCAGCGCACCTACCACAGGGTGGGGCTACACCTTC.

The chain links TRBV6-6 to TRBJ1-2; the D gene is possibly TRBD1 (6 bases). The CDR3 totals 14 residues. The germline gives CDR1 MNHNY, CDR2 SVGAGI (reference sequence). Trimming shortened V by 2 bases and J by 2 bases, and 9 bases separated the two germline ends. The CDR3 coding sequence is TGTGCCAGCAGTTACGGGGGCGGAAACTATGGCTACACCTTC. This encodes CASSYGGGNYGYTF.

The V and J genes are TRBV27 and TRBJ2-7; a weak D match, TRBD1 (6 bases). Germline assignment: CDR1 MNHEY and CDR2 SMNVEV (reference sequence). The CDR3 is 15 amino acids. Deletions cut 0 bases from V and 4 bases from J, with 13 bases between. The CDR3 DNA follows: TGTGCCAGCAGTTTATCGTGGGGGCTAGGATACGAGCAGTACTTC. This codes for CASSLSWGLGYEQYF.

The chain carries TRBV2 and TRBJ2-3, with D unresolved. CDR1 and CDR2 from the germline V gene are SNHLY and FYNNEI. V lost 6 bases, J lost 2 bases, and 3 bases lay in between. The CDR3 has 11 amino acids. The DNA of the CDR3 is TGTGCCAGCAGCATCACAGATACGCAGTATTTT. This translates into CASSITDTQYF.

This clone was detected a few times. The V gene is TRBV6-4, the J gene TRBJ2-1, with 8 bases lining up with TRBD1. The J segment lost 3 bases and the V segment lost 4 bases, leaving 8 bases of the junction unmatched. The CDR3 runs 16 residues. The V gene's germline CDR1 is MRHNA and CDR2 SNTAGT. CDR3 bases: TGTGCCAGCAGTGCCGCCGGCGACAGGGGCTACAATGAGCAGTTCTTC. It yields the protein CASSAAGDRGYNEQFF.

In this sample, this clone turned up a few times. The gene calls are TRBV6-2 or TRBV6-3 and TRBJ2-7, with 7 positions matching TRBD1. The germline CDR1 and CDR2 sequences are MNHEY and SVGEGT. J lost 12 bases, V lost 2 bases, and 22 bases had no gene match. This CDR3 has 17 amino acids. The CDR3 nucleotides read TGTGCCAGCAGTTACGGAACCCAAAAAAGGGGGCGTGAGAGGCTGTACTTC. Amino acid sequence: CASSYGTQKRGRERLYF.

This clone showed up just a few times. The chain joins TRBV7-9 to TRBJ2-7; tentatively, D is TRBD1 (6 bases). The CDR3 contains 15 residues. V was pared by 2 bases and J by 2 bases, with 13 bases between. CDR1 and CDR2 (germline): SEHNR, FQNEAQ (reference sequence). The CDR3 DNA reads TGTGCCAGCAGCTTACACAGGCGACAGGCCTACGAGCAGTACTTC. Amino acid sequence: CASSLHRRQAYEQYF.

V is TRBV10-1 and J is TRBJ1-4; D ambiguous. This CDR3 is built from 14 residues. Germline V lookup: CDR1 WNHNN, CDR2 SYGVQD (reference sequence). Trimming took 5 bases from V and 0 from J, leaving 7 bases between them. CDR3 bases: TGCGCCAGCAGTCCCGGGACAACTAATGAAAAACTGTTTTTT. Protein: CASSPGTTNEKLFF.

The gene calls are TRBV30 and TRBJ2-3, with 7 bases matching TRBD1. The germline V gene encodes CDR1 GTSNPN and CDR2 SVGIG (reference sequence). The CDR3 is 15 amino acids. V gave up 3 bases and J gave up 9 bases; unmatched junction bases: 15. The CDR3 here is CAWSRAQGNQATQYF. The CDR3 DNA sequence: TGTGCCTGGAGCCGGGCACAGGGGAACCAGGCGACGCAGTATTTT.

This clone was recorded only once. The chain has TRBV28 and TRBJ1-2; D unclear. CDR1 and CDR2 (germline): MDHEN, SYDVKM. V gave up 6 bases and J gave up 7 bases, with 9 bases separating them. This CDR3 has 11 residues. This CDR3 reads CASSPYAGYTF. The CDR3 region has the DNA TGTGCCAGCAGCCCATACGCTGGCTACACCTTC.

This chain connects TRBV23-1 to TRBJ2-1; perhaps TRBD2 as D (7 bases). TRBV23-1 has ORF status, its function being uncertain. Trimming stripped 10 bases from V and 3 bases from J, with 19 bases between. The CDR3 has 15 residues. The CDR3 loop reads CATPNPGGSYNEQFF. For the CDR3, the DNA is TGCGCCACCCCAAACCCGGGGGGCAGCTACAATGAGCAGTTCTTC.

The rearrangement links TRBV2 to TRBJ1-3, with D possibly TRBD1 on 5 matching bases. Germline V CDR1 and CDR2: SNHLY, FYNNEI. The CDR3 runs to 13 residues. V lost 7 bases to trimming and J lost 2 bases, with 9 bases between them. The CDR3 DNA reads TGTGCCAGCACTCGGGACGCTGGAAACACCATATATTTT. Its protein product is CASTRDAGNTIYF.

The chain recombines TRBV30 with TRBJ2-5; 12 nucleotides line up with TRBD1. V shed 4 bases, J shed 1 base, and the junction held 7 bases outside the gene matches. The CDR3 is 16 residues long. From germline, CDR1 is GTSNPN and CDR2 SVGIG (reference sequence). The CDR3: CAWKTGTGGSQETQYF. CDR3 sequence (DNA): TGTGCCTGGAAAACCGGGACAGGGGGCTCCCAAGAGACCCAGTACTTC.

This clone is a singleton in its sample. J is TRBJ2-5 and V is TRBV12-3 or TRBV12-4; D is unclear. The CDR3 is 12 amino acids. Trimming removed 1 base at V and 5 bases at J, with 5 bases between. The CDR3 nucleotides are TGTGCCAGCAGTTTAGTGGGCGAGACCCAGTACTTC. Amino acid sequence: CASSLVGETQYF.

CDR3: CASSLAQGTPLHF. The CDR3 DNA sequence: TGTGCCAGCAGCTTAGCACAGGGGACACCCCTCCACTTT. The gene calls are TRBV11-2 and TRBJ1-6; 7 bases agree with TRBD1. This CDR3 has 13 residues. The germline CDR1 and CDR2 sequences are SGHAT and FQNNGV. The ends lost 1 base at V and 11 bases at J; junction bases unmatched: 2.

Only a few counts were recorded for this clone. This CDR3 is CASSHTGSGNTIYF. CDR3 DNA sequence: TGTGCCAGTAGCCATACAGGGTCTGGAAACACCATATATTTT. This chain connects TRBV19 to TRBJ1-3; weak D call: TRBD1 (6 bases). The germline CDR1 and CDR2 sequences are LNHDA and SQIVND (reference sequence). CDR3 size: 14 residues. V was cut by 6 bases and J by 1 base, with 10 bases left in between.

The sample holds a few counts of this clone. The rearrangement links TRBV6-2 or TRBV6-3 to TRBJ2-5; 9 nucleotides line up with TRBD2. Germline assignment: CDR1 MNHEY and CDR2 SVGEGT. There are 17 residues in the CDR3. V lost 2 bases to trimming and J lost 2 bases; unmatched junction nucleotides: 9. In DNA, the CDR3 is TGTGCCAGCAGTTACCCACCCCGGGCGGGGGGGCAAGAGACCCAGTACTTC. Its translation is CASSYPPRAGGQETQYF.

V gene TRBV7-3 combines with J gene TRBJ2-1; 12 nucleotides match TRBD2. Germline V lookup: CDR1 SGHTA, CDR2 FQGTGA. V gave up 5 bases and J gave up 6 bases; unmatched junction bases: 8. This CDR3 is 16 amino acids long. CDR3 in DNA: TGTGCCAGCAGCCACGATGGACTAGCGGGGTTCAATGAGCAGTTCTTC. Amino acids: CASSHDGLAGFNEQFF. The full variable domain, its missing parts supplied by reference TRBV7-3 and TRBJ2-1, is GAGVSQTPSNKVTEKGKYVELRCDPISGHTALYWYRQSLGQGPEFLIYFQGTGAADDSGLPNDRFFAVRPEGSVSTLKIQRTERGDSAVYLCASSHDGLAGFNEQFFGPGTRLTVL.

The chain uses TRBV28 and TRBJ1-6, with D possibly being TRBD1 (5 bases). Germline CDR1 MDHEN, CDR2 SYDVKM. The CDR3 is made up of 16 amino acids. V was trimmed by 7 bases and J by 6 bases, leaving 19 bases between them. The CDR3 DNA is TGTGCCAGCACCGCCCAGGGCAGGGAAGGTAATTCACCCCTCCACTTT. Amino acid sequence: CASTAQGREGNSPLHF.

This clone was picked up one time. J is TRBJ1-5 and V is TRBV18; maybe TRBD1 (5 bases). Trimming left V 6 bases short and J 3 bases short, with 15 bases between. The CDR3 covers 15 residues. Germline values: CDR1 KGHSH, CDR2 LQKENI. CDR3 amino acids: CASSNGGVDNQPQHF. In nucleotides, the CDR3 is TGTGCCAGCTCGAACGGGGGGGTAGACAATCAGCCCCAGCATTTT.